This TCR beta chain is from a study of blood T cell repertoires in COVID-19. Looked up from germline, CDR1 is SNHLY and CDR2 is FYNNEI. Trimming took off 0 bases at V and 1 base at J, with 10 bases between the two ends. The CDR3 spans 17 residues. TCRdb keeps only in-frame clones here, not all; method: immunoSEQ multiplex PCR. The sample holds 290,000 or so clones, around 84% seen once. The sequence was collected from a man between 65 and 85 years old with acute or convalescent COVID-19. Specimen: peripheral blood. V is TRBV2 and J is TRBJ1-6, with D tentatively TRBD1 (5 bases). The CDR3 spells CASSEAWRGSYNSPLHF. CDR3 DNA sequence: TGTGCCAGCAGTGAAGCGTGGAGGGGATCCTATAATTCACCCCTCCACTTT.